These T cell receptor beta chains were read from a single sample in a study of T cell repertoires in cytomegalovirus infection. Their specific antigens are unknown. TCRdb used MiXCR to reprocess the reads, holding one entry per CDR3 protein. The sample holds 450,000 to 600,000 distinct CDR3 sequences, around 30% seen once. Sequenced here: cultured PBMCs, sampled from culture after CMV antigen stimulation. All receptors come from a human donor in good health (CMV status not recorded). Some clones in this sample may be carry-over from other donors' samples. Each CDR3 is given with its conserved first and last residue. Each record gives: V gene, J gene, D gene, clone size, CDR3 DNA, CDR3 protein. The D gene is left open where the match is weak. Expanded clones are given a class, and other clones once, few, many or no size at all.

>TRBV29-1|TRBJ1-1|NA|NA
TGCAGCGTTGTAGGGGACACTGAAGCTTTCTTT
CSVVGDTEAFF
>TRBV4-3|TRBJ2-3|NA|few
TGCGCCAGCAGCCAAGATGGGGCAGGGGGCACAGATACGCAGTATTTT
CASSQDGAGGTDTQYF
>TRBV11-2|TRBJ1-1|NA|NA
TGTGCCAGCAGCTTAGTTGGGGTCTCGAACACTGAAGCTTTCTTT
CASSLVGVSNTEAFF
>TRBV12-3/TRBV12-4|TRBJ2-5|NA|NA
TGTGCCAGCAGTCGTCGGGCTGACGAGACCCAGTACTTC
CASSRRADETQYF
>TRBV12-3/TRBV12-4|TRBJ2-5|TRBD2|NA
TGTGCCAGCAGTTTTCGAGCTAGCGGGAACCTAAAAGAGAACCAGTACTTC
CASSFRASGNLKENQYF
>TRBV4-3|TRBJ1-1|NA|NA
TGCGCCAGCAGCCCTAGCAGGAACGCTGAAGCGTTCTTT
CASSPSRNAEAFF
>TRBV7-6|TRBJ2-3|TRBD2|few
TGTGCCAGCAGCTTAGGACTAGCGGGGTGGGCAGATACGCAGTATTTT
CASSLGLAGWADTQYF
>TRBV12-3/TRBV12-4|TRBJ1-2|TRBD1|once
TGTGCCAGCAGGAGACCGGACAGGTTCTATGGCTACACCTTC
CASRRPDRFYGYTF
>TRBV11-2|TRBJ2-2|NA|NA
TGTGCCAGCAACCTTTTGAGACAGAGGGACACCGGGGAGCTGTTTTTT
CASNLLRQRDTGELFF
>TRBV7-2|TRBJ2-1|NA|few
TGTGCCAGCAGCCAGGGTGGGGGAACGCAGGCTTGGGGTGAGCAGTTCTTC
CASSQGGGTQAWGEQFF
>TRBV12-3/TRBV12-4|TRBJ2-7|NA|NA
TGTGCCAGCAGTTCACTCGGGGTTTTGTACGAGCAGTACTTC
CASSSLGVLYEQYF
>TRBV12-3/TRBV12-4|TRBJ2-7|TRBD2|NA
TGTGCCAGCAGAGTAGCGGGGTCCTACGAGCAGTACTTC
CASRVAGSYEQYF
>TRBV9|TRBJ2-5|TRBD2|NA
TGTGCCAGCAGCCCCCTGGGGGGGAGTGCGGAGACCCAGTACTTC
CASSPLGGSAETQYF
>TRBV20-1|TRBJ1-1|NA|once
TGCAGTGCTAGAGTTCTGTCCTATAACACTGAAGCTTTCTTT
CSARVLSYNTEAFF
>TRBV30|TRBJ1-1|NA|NA
TGTGCCTGGATGGGGGCCGCCTTTGGTCACACTGAAGCTTTCTTT
CAWMGAAFGHTEAFF
>TRBV12-3/TRBV12-4|TRBJ1-1|NA|NA
TGTGCCAGCATCGGGAGGCCGGACACTGAAGCTTTCTTT
CASIGRPDTEAFF
>TRBV6-2/TRBV6-3|TRBJ2-5|NA|few
TGTGCCAGCAGTGACCCGGCGGCAGGGCAAGAGACCCAGTACTTC
CASSDPAAGQETQYF
>TRBV5-5|TRBJ2-3|NA|NA
TGTGCCAGCAGCTTGGCACTAGGAGTTAATACGCAGTATTTT
CASSLALGVNTQYF
>TRBV6-6|TRBJ1-5|TRBD1|NA
TGTGCCAGCAGTTACTCGACCCCCCGGGACAGGGATCAGCCCCAGCATTTT
CASSYSTPRDRDQPQHF
>TRBV29-1|TRBJ2-1|NA|NA
TGCAGCGTTGAACTGGCGTTTAGCTCCTACAATGAGCAGTTCTTC
CSVELAFSSYNEQFF
>TRBV7-9|TRBJ2-1|TRBD1|NA
TGTGCCAGCAGCCCTCCGGGACAGTTAACAGGCCATGAGCAGTTCTTC
CASSPPGQLTGHEQFF
>TRBV28|TRBJ2-2|TRBD1|few
TGTGCCAGCAGCTATCCGGACAGGGTCGACACCGGGGAGCTGTTTTTT
CASSYPDRVDTGELFF
>TRBV7-3|TRBJ2-7|NA|NA
TGTGCCAGCAGCGCCATGGGTTCGAACTACGAGCAGTACTTC
CASSAMGSNYEQYF
>TRBV12-3/TRBV12-4|TRBJ2-1|TRBD1|few
TGTGCCAGCAGTCCCCGGACAGGGTGGCCAGCTTACAATGAGCAGTTCTTC
CASSPRTGWPAYNEQFF
>TRBV29-1|TRBJ1-5|TRBD1|NA
TGCAGCGTCTCAGTCGAGGGGGCTGGGCCCCAGCATTTT
CSVSVEGAGPQHF
>TRBV27|TRBJ2-1|TRBD2|NA
TGTGCCAGCAGCCCCACTAGCGGGAGGGCTAATGAGCAGTTCTTC
CASSPTSGRANEQFF
>TRBV15|TRBJ1-3|NA|NA
TGTGCCACCAGCAGGGTTTACGGCACCATATATTTT
CATSRVYGTIYF
>TRBV20-1|TRBJ1-5|TRBD1|NA
TGCAGTGCTAGCACCGGGACAGGGGGAGTTCAGCCCCAGCATTTT
CSASTGTGGVQPQHF
>TRBV6-6|TRBJ2-7|NA|NA
TGTGCCAGCACTACGGGGGTTTGGGGAGGGGGAGGAGTCCCCCGACACGAGCAGTACTTC
CASTTGVWGGGGVPRHEQYF
>TRBV28|TRBJ2-5|NA|many
TGTGCCAGCAGCTTATCCAGGCAAGAGACCCAGTACTTC
CASSLSRQETQYF
>TRBV5-6|TRBJ2-1|NA|few
TGTGCCAGTGGGATGGGGCGTAATCCTTACAATGAGCAGTTCTTC
CASGMGRNPYNEQFF
>TRBV20-1|TRBJ1-1|NA|NA
TGCAGTGCCGGACGGGGGACTGAAGCTTTCTTT
CSAGRGTEAFF
>TRBV6-2/TRBV6-3|TRBJ2-2|TRBD2|NA
TGTGCCAGCAGTTACTCGAACTTGGTAGCGGGAGCGGCAGGGGAGCTGTTTTTT
CASSYSNLVAGAAGELFF
>TRBV2|TRBJ2-3|NA|NA
TGTGCCAGCAGTGAATTCGTAACGGGTCGGGATACGCAGTATTTT
CASSEFVTGRDTQYF
>TRBV28|TRBJ2-1|NA|NA
TGTGCCAGCAGGTCCGGGACTCCCATTGAGCAGTTCTTC
CASRSGTPIEQFF
>TRBV7-2|TRBJ2-7|TRBD2|NA
TGTGCCAGCAGTCGGGGGGGGGACAAGAACTACGAGCAGTACTTC
CASSRGGDKNYEQYF
>TRBV4-3|TRBJ1-1|NA|few
TGCGCCAGCAGCCAAGTTGTGGACGGGAACACTGAAGCTTTCTTT
CASSQVVDGNTEAFF
>TRBV15|TRBJ1-6|NA|once
TGTGCCACCAGCGGACCACAGGGACCTAGCTCCTATAATTCACCCCTCCACTTT
CATSGPQGPSSYNSPLHF
>TRBV7-8|TRBJ1-5|NA|many
TGTGCCAGCAGCTTAACAGGGCTAAATAGCAATCAGCCCCAGCATTTT
CASSLTGLNSNQPQHF
>TRBV4-1|TRBJ1-1|TRBD1|NA
TGCGCCAGCAGCCAAGATAGGGAGGGGGCGAGCACTGAAGCTTTCTTT
CASSQDREGASTEAFF